The 3 T cell receptor beta chains in this list originate from one sample, sequenced in a study of blood T cell repertoires in COVID-19. Produced via immunoSEQ multiplex PCR; TCRdb's table is partial and in-frame only. The sample consists of about 120,000 clones, about nine tenths of them appearing once. Sequencing was done on a sample of peripheral blood. These TCRs come from a woman aged 50 to 65 with acute or convalescent COVID-19.

This clone was counted once. V gene TRBV2 combines with J gene TRBJ1-2; D not resolved. The ends were cut back, 6 bases at V and 3 bases at J, with 11 bases in the middle. Germline loops: CDR1 SNHLY, CDR2 FYNNEI. The CDR3 extends over 13 amino acids. The CDR3 bases are TGTGCCAGCAGGACTCTGAGATACTATGGCTACACCTTC. It specifies CASRTLRYYGYTF.

The chain combines TRBV7-6 with TRBJ2-3; D is uncertain. Trimming left V 0 bases short and J 2 bases short, with 9 bases between. CDR3 length: 15 amino acids. The germline CDR1 and CDR2 sequences are SGHVS and FNYEAQ. DNA for the CDR3: TGTGCCAGCAGCTTAGCCACTACTGACACAGATACGCAGTATTTT. It codes for CASSLATTDTDTQYF.

This rearrangement joins TRBV4-1 to TRBJ1-2; D is unclear. Between the trimmed V and J ends, which lost 6 bases and 4 bases, there was a span of 12 bases. The CDR3 spans 13 residues. Per germline, CDR1 MGHRA and CDR2 YSYEKL. The CDR3 nucleotides read TGCGCCAGCAGTGGGCAGGTCGGCTATGGCTACACCTTC. Encoded protein: CASSGQVGYGYTF.